This entry describes one T cell receptor (beta chain). Profiling relied on immunoSEQ multiplex PCR, and the TCRdb table lists in-frame clones only, not all of them. The sample gives 45,000 to 55,000 clones, approximately 82% of which show up once; approximately 5% is in the top ten. Germline trimming cut 6 bases from V and 5 bases from J; bases unmatched to any gene: 12. Germline loops: CDR1 LNHDA, CDR2 SQIVND (reference sequence). This CDR3 comprises 16 residues. The sample originates from a study of blood T cell repertoires in COVID-19. Looking at the study overall: Some COVID-19 samples were acute and others convalescent; all came from the United States, Italy and Spain. Nucleic acid was either cDNA or gDNA, and it came from T cells, B-cell-depleted T cells, or PBMCs.

J is TRBJ1-5 and V is TRBV19, with 8 bases aligning to TRBD1. This TCR derives from a human donor in a cohort sampled during active COVID-19. Source material: peripheral blood. CDR3: CASRIEGTGGDQPQHF. As DNA, the CDR3 is TGTGCCAGTAGGATCGAGGGGACAGGCGGGGATCAGCCCCAGCATTTT.